Each of the 17 T cell receptor beta chains below was sequenced from the same sample in a study of blood T cell repertoires in COVID-19. Repertoires were generated with immunoSEQ multiplex PCR, while TCRdb's copy carries only in-frame clones and drops some. The sample lists about 230,000 clones; 81% were seen once. The sequenced material came from peripheral blood. Source of these receptors: a woman of 80 years or more with acute or convalescent COVID-19.

The rearrangement uses TRBV30 and TRBJ2-3; TRBD2 matches 8 bases. V was pared by 4 bases and J by 2 bases, with 5 bases of the junction left unmatched. Germline V gene lookup returns CDR1 GTSNPN and CDR2 SVGIG (reference sequence). The CDR3 extends over 14 amino acids. For the CDR3, the DNA is TGTGCCTGGACTGAGCGGGAGCCCACAGATACGCAGTATTTT. It yields the protein CAWTEREPTDTQYF.

This chain links TRBV5-1 with TRBJ2-2; 7 positions match TRBD2. Germline assignment: CDR1 SGHRS and CDR2 YFSETQ. Germline trimming cut 7 bases from V and 3 bases from J; bases unmatched to any gene: 9. This CDR3 comprises 15 residues. The CDR3 coding sequence is TGCGCCAGCTCGGGGCTAGCGGATTACACCGGGGAGCTGTTTTTT. It encodes CASSGLADYTGELFF.

This clone was seen only a few times. This chain uses TRBV2 with TRBJ1-4; a possible D gene is TRBD1 (5 bases). Germline CDR1 SNHLY, CDR2 FYNNEI. The CDR3 covers 12 residues. V was shortened by 8 bases and J by 7 bases, with 11 bases between the two germline ends. The CDR3 loop is CASGDSGEKLFF. The CDR3 nucleotides are TGTGCCAGCGGGGACTCAGGTGAAAAACTGTTTTTT.

This sequence joins TRBV19 and TRBJ2-5, with D unresolved. Trimming stripped 0 bases from V and 4 bases from J, with 12 bases between. The CDR3 is 15 residues long. Germline V gene sequence: CDR1 LNHDA, CDR2 SQIVND (reference sequence). As DNA, the CDR3 is TGTGCCAGTAGTATAGATCCACAGAAACTAGAGACCCAGTACTTC. Its protein is CASSIDPQKLETQYF.

The V and J genes are TRBV18 and TRBJ1-4; no definite D call. The CDR3 is 14 amino acids. CDR1 is KGHSH, CDR2 LQKENI, per germline. V shed 4 bases and J shed 4 bases, with 10 bases lying between them. This CDR3 reads CASSQGTVNEKLFF. The CDR3, as DNA: TGTGCCAGCTCACAAGGCACAGTTAATGAAAAACTGTTTTTT.

This rearrangement joins TRBV5-1 to TRBJ2-3, with TRBD2 identical over 10 bases. CDR1 and CDR2 from the germline V gene are SGHRS and YFSETQ. The CDR3 consists of 16 residues. V lost 4 bases, J lost 1 base, and 6 bases stayed unmatched. CDR3 coding DNA: TGCGCCAGCAGCCGCCGTACTAGCGGGGGCACAGATACGCAGTATTTT. It specifies CASSRRTSGGTDTQYF. The variable domain in full, completed from reference TRBV5-1 and TRBJ2-3, reads KAGVTQTPRYLIKTRGQQVTLSCSPISGHRSVSWYQQTPGQGLQFLFEYFSETQRNKGNFPGRFSGRQFSNSRSEMNVSTLELGDSALYLCASSRRTSGGTDTQYFGPGTRLTVL.

V is TRBV11-3 and J is TRBJ2-2, with 10 bases fitting TRBD2. V trimming: 4 bases; J trimming: 1 base; junction bases outside the gene matches: 3. The CDR3 contains 16 residues. Germline V gives CDR1 SGHNT, CDR2 YENEEA. CDR3 DNA sequence: TGTGCCAGCAGCTCTCCTAGCGGGAGGAACACCGGGGAGCTGTTTTTT. This gives the protein CASSSPSGRNTGELFF.

The chain links TRBV4-1 to TRBJ2-5; D is possibly TRBD2 (6 bases). Germline CDR1 and CDR2: MGHRA and YSYEKL. The CDR3 length is 16 residues. The V and J ends lost 0 bases and 5 bases respectively, with 16 bases between them. CDR3 region: CASSQDVAGTGETQYF. In DNA, the CDR3 is TGCGCCAGCAGCCAAGATGTTGCCGGGACTGGGGAGACCCAGTACTTC.

The chain couples TRBV7-7 to TRBJ2-1; 8 nucleotides agree with TRBD1. This CDR3 has 14 amino acids. The V and J ends lost 5 bases and 3 bases, in that order; junction bases with no gene match: 3. CDR1 is SSHAT, CDR2 FNYEAQ, per germline (reference sequence). DNA for the CDR3: TGTGCCAGCAGCGGAGGACAGGGCTACAATGAGCAGTTCTTC. This encodes CASSGGQGYNEQFF.

The chain links TRBV19 to TRBJ1-1; TRBD1 matches 10 bases. This CDR3 has 12 residues. V shed 3 bases, J shed 10 bases, and the junction held 2 bases outside the gene matches. In germline, CDR1 is LNHDA, CDR2 SQIVND (reference sequence). CDR3 coding DNA: TGTGCCAGTAGTATTTGGGACAGGGGAGCTTTCTTT. It encodes CASSIWDRGAFF. Filled out from reference TRBV19 and TRBJ1-1, the complete variable domain reads DGGITQSPKYLFRKEGQNVTLSCEQNLNHDAMYWYRQDPGQGLRLIYYSQIVNDFQKGDIAEGYSVSREKKESFPLTVTSAQKNPTAFYLCASSIWDRGAFFGQGTRLTVV.

CDR3 residues: CASTMGLAGVNEQFF. Written as DNA, the CDR3 is TGTGCCAGTACCATGGGGCTAGCGGGAGTAAATGAGCAGTTCTTC. V gene TRBV19 combines with J gene TRBJ2-1; 10 nucleotides align to TRBD2. Germline values: CDR1 LNHDA, CDR2 SQIVND (reference sequence). V lost 7 bases to trimming and J lost 7 bases; unmatched junction nucleotides: 10. CDR3 length: 15 residues.

Points on this clone: Additional DNA sequences in this sample encode the identical CDR3. V and J are TRBV7-9 and TRBJ2-5; 7 bases align to TRBD1. The CDR3 covers 13 residues. CDR1 is SEHNR and CDR2 is FQNEAQ in the germline V gene (reference sequence). J gave up 4 bases and V 3 bases, and 2 bases lay outside the gene matches. Here the CDR3 reads CASSLAGGETQYF. The CDR3 DNA reads TGTGCCAGCAGCTTGGCAGGGGGAGAGACCCAGTACTTC.

The V call is TRBV7-8, the J call TRBJ1-6; D is unresolved. Germline V lookup: CDR1 SGHVS, CDR2 FQNEAQ. The CDR3 covers 15 residues. Between the trimmed V and J ends, which lost 4 bases and 10 bases, there was a span of 17 bases. CDR3 region: CASSSLRAPGSPLHF. The CDR3 DNA follows: TGTGCCAGCAGCTCTCTCCGGGCCCCGGGATCACCCCTCCACTTT.

The chain employs TRBV5-1 and TRBJ2-5; D possibly corresponds to TRBD1 (6 bases). This CDR3 is built from 18 residues. Germline values: CDR1 SGHRS, CDR2 YFSETQ. The V end lost 0 bases, the J end lost 2 bases, and 20 bases lay between the germline ends. The CDR3 region is CASSLAVAATGGQETQYF. DNA of the CDR3: TGCGCCAGCAGCTTGGCCGTAGCCGCGACAGGAGGTCAAGAGACCCAGTACTTC.

The chain recombines TRBV3-1 (or the pseudogene TRBV3-2) with TRBJ1-2; maybe TRBD1 (5 bases). CDR3 length: 13 residues. The V gene lost 8 bases and the J gene lost 7 bases, with 17 bases spanning the gap. Germline V gene lookup returns CDR1 LGHDT and CDR2 YNNKEL (reference sequence). CDR3 sequence reads: CASVGGAGVGYTF. CDR3 in DNA: TGTGCCAGCGTCGGTGGGGCCGGAGTTGGCTACACCTTC.

The rearrangement links TRBV5-1 to TRBJ2-7; 8 bases line up with TRBD2. CDR3 length: 16 amino acids. Germline CDR1 reads SGHRS; CDR2 reads YFSETQ. Trimming at V came to 10 bases and at J to 6 bases, leaving 21 bases not matched to a gene. As DNA, the CDR3 is TGCGCCCGCAACGGGGGGGATGGCGGGAGGTTATCCGAGCAGTACTTC. This codes for CARNGGDGGRLSEQYF.

The J gene is TRBJ1-1, the V gene TRBV5-1, with a possible D match to TRBD1 (6 bases). The CDR3 totals 15 residues. Germline V gene sequence: CDR1 SGHRS, CDR2 YFSETQ. V lost 4 bases and J 1 base, leaving 14 bases between the germline ends. The CDR3 coding sequence is TGCGCCAGCAGCCCACTGGACAGTAGGAACACTGAAGCTTTCTTT. Residues: CASSPLDSRNTEAFF.